The text below deals with one T cell receptor beta chain. The antigen this receptor binds is unknown. The record has no base qualities; no much larger clone is one base away. The cohort was made up of 500 to 850 healthy bone marrow donors. Cohort members were all nominally healthy when sampled, although unrecorded immune exposures were likely present. The donor was CMV seronegative and was included in the group of a few hundred seronegative cohort members. Every donor gave a peripheral blood sample, and the peripheral blood mononuclear cells from that sample were used for TCR beta sequencing. The Qiagen DNeasy Blood Extraction Kit was used to extract genomic DNA from the blood cell samples. To prepare the library, the immunoSEQ multiplex PCR assay was applied. The multiplex PCR relied on a mix of 60 forward primers for TCR Vbeta segments and 13 reverse primers for TCR Jbeta segments. The CDR3 region of rearranged TCR beta genes was amplified from genomic DNA by a multiplex PCR assay. Amplified TCR beta libraries were sequenced as 87-base-pair reads on the Illumina HiSeq System. In the source study's methods: A later analysis counted about 76 million unique TCR beta chains across the approximately 700 repertoires, and some 11 million of these chains were shared by at least two donors. A nearest-neighbor algorithm error-corrected the raw reads and collapsed the reads into unique sequences, merging closely related sequences to remove PCR and sequencing errors. To assign V, D and J gene segments, CDR3 sequences were aligned to IMGT reference sequences. For a sequence to be retained, at least a six-nucleotide match to both a V gene segment and a J gene segment was required. Rearrangements were called productive when the CDR3 lacked stop codons and stayed in frame with V and J; all others were non-productive. CDR3 was defined by IMGT convention, running from the second conserved V-encoded cysteine to the conserved J-encoded phenylalanine. Sequences without an unambiguous match to a single V gene segment were excluded from the earlier analysis of 450 to 750 of the donors. An earlier analysis of 550 to 650 of the donors classified V segments as functional when productive rearrangements were above 56.7% and as segregating when the standard deviation between donors was above 5%. A statistical classification framework was developed to diagnose cytomegalovirus status using the catalog of TCR beta chain sequences. In a later analysis, V and J genes were assigned by comparing TCR nucleotide sequences against IMGT/GENE-DB human TR gene sequences. The TCRdist pipeline was used in a later analysis to assign CDR3 sequences and most-parsimonious VDJ recombination scenarios. In a later analysis, each TCR beta chain was defined by its CDR3 amino acid sequence together with its V-gene family, and reads lacking a unique V-gene family were excluded. To address suspected cross-contamination and a sequencing artifact, a later analysis removed approximately 600 highly shared, low-generation-probability nucleotide sequences. In a later analysis, a clonal expansion index was calculated for each public chain from normalized within-repertoire ranks of inferred template counts. A later analysis computed generation probabilities with a VDJ recombination model fitted to out-of-frame rearrangements, and checked the results against IGoR. Hypergeometric tests were used in a later analysis to score TCR-TCR, TCR-HLA and TCR-CMV co-occurrence, with a repertoire-size bias correction applied to the TCR pairs. A later analysis estimated false discovery rates by permuting HLA or CMV assignments 20 times. In a later analysis, co-occurring TCRs were grouped using DBSCAN, and TCRdist sequence similarity was added for clustering within HLA-allele-positive subsets. For co-occurrence clustering, repertoires with fewer than 30,000 or more than 120,000 public chains were excluded, along with five or six repertoires with anomalous nucleotide sharing. The table comes from immuneACCESS by way of TCRdb, which keeps in-frame sequences with V and J called. Part of the clones is missing from these tables; in studies checked, under half for an unresolved V gene and the rest for unknown reasons. V and J calls plus clone size are reproduced from that table; the DNA served to infer D and trimming. This sample gives fewer than 150,000 clones in total; 80% of them show up just once. The ten largest clonotypes hold 1% of the sample.

From the germline V gene, CDR1 is SGHRS and CDR2 is YFSETQ. V has 4 bases trimmed and J has 5 bases trimmed; junction bases matching no gene number 11. The CDR3 has 15 amino acids, counting the end cysteine and phenylalanine. The sequence is cut down to CDR3 DNA, 45 bases in frame from base 1. This entry is derived from a study of cytomegalovirus exposure and HLA in healthy donors (dated by TCRdb to about 2017). About the full investigation: According to an earlier analysis of several hundred of the donors, roughly 180 million T cells yielded 117 million unique TCR beta sequences and about 300 Gb of sequence data. An early release that covered about 640 HLA-typed donors contained about 300 gigabases of sequencing data and some 87 million unique TCR sequences. The genetic ancestry cluster associated with self-reported Caucasian donors included 80% to 90% of the approximately 410 genotyped donors. The aim of the study was to test whether cataloging public T cell receptors could identify signatures of past pathogen exposure. The study used immunosequencing to profile the T cell repertoires of hundreds of subjects and linked those repertoires to cytomegalovirus serostatus. Besides the first cohort of 666 subjects, a separate validation cohort made up of over a hundred different subjects was used. The study combined high-throughput TCR immunosequencing, statistical association of individual TCRs with disease status, and machine learning to predict cytomegalovirus infection status. A later analysis re-examined previously published TCR beta repertoires from more than 550 donors and added high-resolution HLA genotyping to investigate patterns of TCR occurrence. In the later analysis, no new phenotypic data were used to find candidate immune exposures; instead, reliance was placed on TCR beta sequences and their occurrence across donors. An earlier analysis of some 500 of the donors used high-throughput TCR beta sequencing to judge whether each TCR beta V gene segment behaved as functional or pseudogenic. Donor age, sex, ethnicity and CMV serostatus were collected together with the repertoire data. A later genetic analysis used genome-wide SNP genotypes for about 60% of the roughly 670 donors, treating that subset as a discovery cohort. Every discovery cohort repertoire had been produced on one sequencing platform. Both class I and class II loci were covered by HLA typing, at four-digit resolution. Typing coverage varied by locus: roughly 629-640 donors for A, B, C, DRB1 and DQB1; under 550 for DQA1; 600 to 610 for DPA1; some 470 for DPB1. Four or five DR-DQ haplotypes were treated as single units for association and clustering because of strong linkage in the cohort. On average, over 200,000 unique TCR beta nucleotide sequences were sequenced per donor among 398 genotyped donors of the cohort, with 15% to 20% of those sequences being non-productive.

Overall study results and their limits: Presence/absence analyses assumed roughly uniform sequencing depth across donors, an assumption that may not hold. The cohort was sequenced for TCR beta chains only, and without alpha or paired-chain data the features that could be detected were limited. In a later analysis, the rate of TCR association differed among HLA loci, with DRB1 alleles having the most associated TCRs and HLA-C alleles having the fewest. According to the authors, the approach could potentially be generalized to other disease states and immunological phenotypes. In a later analysis, HLA-associated TCR beta chains showed more clonal expansion and lower generation probabilities than non-associated chains that were equally common. The classifier was reported to diagnose cytomegalovirus status with high specificity and sensitivity in both the original and validation cohorts. According to a later analysis, parvovirus B19, influenza, CMV and Epstein-Barr virus appeared linked to several top co-occurrence clusters. A further reported finding was that TCR beta sequences accurately predicted the HLA-A and HLA-B alleles for most subjects in the first cohort. In a later analysis, 15,000 to 20,000 TCR beta sequences were associated with specific HLA alleles at a false discovery rate of 0.05. Three of the identified cytomegalovirus-associated TCR beta chains were confirmed in vitro to be specific for cytomegalovirus antigens. The study listed approximately 150 TCR beta chains as associated with cytomegalovirus. V-gene and J-gene trimming of TCR beta chains was associated with a missense DCLRE1C variant in a later genetic analysis, and the association was replicated in an independent cohort. A group of highly shared sequence variants was considered likely to be a technical artifact of the sequencing pipeline. Broadly in line with IMGT annotations, most TCR beta V segments showed up in productive rearrangements about 90% or about 30% of the time in an earlier analysis of a few hundred of the donors. When HLA alleles, especially DR and DQ, strongly co-occurred, TCR associations were difficult to assign to individual alleles. Because the 87-base-pair reads could not distinguish some IMGT-functional V segments, including TRBV6-2 and TRBV6-3, those segments were excluded. According to a later analysis, most CMV-associated TCR beta chains appeared to be HLA-restricted, and the HLA associations seemed to be driven largely by CMV exposure. The only immune exposure information available for the cohort was CMV serostatus. Most TCR sequences were observed very rarely across donors, whereas some public TCRs were present in many individuals. Compared with the 666-donor mean, donors in an Asian-associated ancestry cluster had fewer N-insertions in productive TCRs, according to a later genetic analysis. Correlated functional status among segregating V segments might be attributable to linkage disequilibrium, but an unknown experimental factor could not be ruled out. Because some donors lacked HLA typing at each locus, the association tests relied only on the typed subset. The earlier analysis of about 600 of the donors excluded about 16 rarely observed V segments, including chromosome 9 orphons, because counts were too low.

The sequence was collected from a man between 40 and 49 years old in good health and CMV-seronegative. The specimen sequenced was PBMCs. This chain is built from TRBV5-1 and TRBJ2-5, with 7 middle bases fitting TRBD1. The CDR3 region reads CASSAAATGWETQYF. The sequenced DNA is TGCGCCAGCAGCGCGGCCGCGACAGGGTGGGAGACCCAGTACTTC.